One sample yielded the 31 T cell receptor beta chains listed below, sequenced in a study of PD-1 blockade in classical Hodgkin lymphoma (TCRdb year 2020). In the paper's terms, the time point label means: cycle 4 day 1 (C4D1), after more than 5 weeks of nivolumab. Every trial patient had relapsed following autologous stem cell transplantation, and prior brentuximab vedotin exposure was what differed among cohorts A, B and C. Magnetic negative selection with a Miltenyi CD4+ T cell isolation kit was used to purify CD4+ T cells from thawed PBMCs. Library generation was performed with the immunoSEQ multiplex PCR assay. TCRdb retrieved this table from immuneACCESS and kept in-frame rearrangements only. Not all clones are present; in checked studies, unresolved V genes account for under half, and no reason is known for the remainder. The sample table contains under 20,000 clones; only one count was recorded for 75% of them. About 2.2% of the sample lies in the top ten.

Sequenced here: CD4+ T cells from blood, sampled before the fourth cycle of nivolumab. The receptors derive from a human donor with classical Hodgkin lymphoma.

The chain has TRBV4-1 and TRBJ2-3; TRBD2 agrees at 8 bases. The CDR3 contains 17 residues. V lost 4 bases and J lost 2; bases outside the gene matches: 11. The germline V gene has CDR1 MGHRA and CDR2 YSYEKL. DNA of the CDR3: TGCGCCAGCAGCCCCCTAATGATAGCGGGGACCACAGATACGCAGTATTTT. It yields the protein CASSPLMIAGTTDTQYF.

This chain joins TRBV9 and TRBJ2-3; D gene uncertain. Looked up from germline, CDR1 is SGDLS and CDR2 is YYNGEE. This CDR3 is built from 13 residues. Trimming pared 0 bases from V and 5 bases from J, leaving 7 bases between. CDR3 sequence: CASSVALEDTQYF. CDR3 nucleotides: TGTGCCAGCAGCGTAGCGCTAGAAGATACGCAGTATTTT.

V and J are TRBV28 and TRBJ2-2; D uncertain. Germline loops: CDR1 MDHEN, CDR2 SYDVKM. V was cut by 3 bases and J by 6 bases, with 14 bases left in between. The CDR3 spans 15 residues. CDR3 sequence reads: CASSFQANLPGELFF. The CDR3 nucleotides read TGTGCCAGCAGTTTTCAGGCCAACCTTCCCGGGGAGCTGTTTTTT.

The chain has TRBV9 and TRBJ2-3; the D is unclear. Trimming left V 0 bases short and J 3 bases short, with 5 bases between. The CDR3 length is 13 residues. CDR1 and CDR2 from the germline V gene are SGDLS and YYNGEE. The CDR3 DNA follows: TGTGCCAGCAGCGTAGTACTGACAGATACGCAGTATTTT. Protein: CASSVVLTDTQYF.

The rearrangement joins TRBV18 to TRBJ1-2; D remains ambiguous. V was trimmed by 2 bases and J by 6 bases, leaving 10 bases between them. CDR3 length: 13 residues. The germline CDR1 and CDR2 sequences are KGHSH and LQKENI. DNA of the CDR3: TGTGCCAGCTCACCAATCGGAGAGAATGGCTACACCTTC. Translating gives CASSPIGENGYTF. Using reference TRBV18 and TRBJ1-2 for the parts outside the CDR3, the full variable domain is NAGVMQNPRHLVRRRGQEARLRCSPMKGHSHVYWYRQLPEEGLKFMVYLQKENIIDESGMPKERFSAEFPKEGPSILRIQQVVRGDSAAYFCASSPIGENGYTFGSGTRLTVV.

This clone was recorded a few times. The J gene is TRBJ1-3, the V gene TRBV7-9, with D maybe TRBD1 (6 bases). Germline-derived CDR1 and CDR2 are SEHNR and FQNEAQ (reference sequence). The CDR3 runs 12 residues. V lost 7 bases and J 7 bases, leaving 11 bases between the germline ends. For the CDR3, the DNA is TGTGCCAGCACCTCCCAGGGGAACACCATATATTTT. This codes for CASTSQGNTIYF.

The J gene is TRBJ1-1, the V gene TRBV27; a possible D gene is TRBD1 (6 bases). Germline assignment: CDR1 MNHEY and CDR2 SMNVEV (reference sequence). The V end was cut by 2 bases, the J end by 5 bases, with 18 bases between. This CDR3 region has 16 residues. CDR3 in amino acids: CASSLLRGDKKTEAFF. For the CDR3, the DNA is TGTGCCAGCAGTTTACTCAGGGGCGACAAGAAGACTGAAGCTTTCTTT.

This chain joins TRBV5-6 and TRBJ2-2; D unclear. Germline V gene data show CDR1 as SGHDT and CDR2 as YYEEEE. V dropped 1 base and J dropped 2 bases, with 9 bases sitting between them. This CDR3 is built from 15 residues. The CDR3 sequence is CASSLRLSNTGELFF. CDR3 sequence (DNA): TGTGCCAGCAGCTTGAGGCTCAGTAACACCGGGGAGCTGTTTTTT.

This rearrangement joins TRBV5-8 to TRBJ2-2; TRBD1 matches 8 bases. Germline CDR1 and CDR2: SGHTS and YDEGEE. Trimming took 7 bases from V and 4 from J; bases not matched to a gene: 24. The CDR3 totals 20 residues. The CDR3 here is CASGDRGRSSVFRATGELFF. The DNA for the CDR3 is TGTGCCAGCGGCGACAGGGGCAGGAGTTCGGTATTCAGAGCCACCGGGGAGCTGTTTTTT.

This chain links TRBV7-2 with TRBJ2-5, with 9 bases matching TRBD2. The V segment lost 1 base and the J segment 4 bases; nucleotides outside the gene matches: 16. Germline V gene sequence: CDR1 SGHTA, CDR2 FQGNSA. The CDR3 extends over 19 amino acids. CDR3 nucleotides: TGTGCCAGCAGCTTAGGTTGGATGGCTAGCGGGAAGGCGGGAGAGACCCAGTACTTC. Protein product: CASSLGWMASGKAGETQYF.

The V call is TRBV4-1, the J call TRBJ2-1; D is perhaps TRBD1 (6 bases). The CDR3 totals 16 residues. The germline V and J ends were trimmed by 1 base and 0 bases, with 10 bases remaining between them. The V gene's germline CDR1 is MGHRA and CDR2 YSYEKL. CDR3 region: CASSQGGQSSYNEQFF. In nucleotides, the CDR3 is TGCGCCAGCAGCCAAGGCGGACAGAGCTCCTACAATGAGCAGTTCTTC.

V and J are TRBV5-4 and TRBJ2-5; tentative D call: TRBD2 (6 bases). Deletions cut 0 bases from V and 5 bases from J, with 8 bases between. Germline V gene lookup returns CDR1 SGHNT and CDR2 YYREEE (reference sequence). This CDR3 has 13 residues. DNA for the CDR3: TGTGCCAGCAGCTTGGCAGGAGGGGAGACCCAGTACTTC. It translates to CASSLAGGETQYF. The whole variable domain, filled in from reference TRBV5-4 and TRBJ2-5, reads ETGVTQSPTHLIKTRGQQVTLRCSSQSGHNTVSWYQQALGQGPQFIFQYYREEENGRGNFPPRFSGLQFPNYSSELNVNALELDDSALYLCASSLAGGETQYFGPGTRLLVL.

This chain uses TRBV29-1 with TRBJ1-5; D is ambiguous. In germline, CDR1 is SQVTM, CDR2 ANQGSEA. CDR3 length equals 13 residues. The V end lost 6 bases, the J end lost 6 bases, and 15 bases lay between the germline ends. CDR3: CSVADGAPQPQHF. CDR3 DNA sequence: TGCAGCGTGGCGGACGGAGCCCCTCAGCCCCAGCATTTT.

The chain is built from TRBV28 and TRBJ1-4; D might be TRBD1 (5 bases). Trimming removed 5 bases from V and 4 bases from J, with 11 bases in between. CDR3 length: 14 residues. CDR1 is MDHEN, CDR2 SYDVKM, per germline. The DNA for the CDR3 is TGTGCCAGCAGTCCCGGGACGTTTAATGAAAAACTGTTTTTT. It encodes CASSPGTFNEKLFF.

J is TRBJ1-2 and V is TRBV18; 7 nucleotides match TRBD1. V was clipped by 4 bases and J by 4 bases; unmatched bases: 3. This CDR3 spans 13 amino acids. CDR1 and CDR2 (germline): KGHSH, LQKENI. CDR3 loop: CASSQGTAYGYTF. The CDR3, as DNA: TGTGCCAGCTCACAGGGGACAGCCTATGGCTACACCTTC.

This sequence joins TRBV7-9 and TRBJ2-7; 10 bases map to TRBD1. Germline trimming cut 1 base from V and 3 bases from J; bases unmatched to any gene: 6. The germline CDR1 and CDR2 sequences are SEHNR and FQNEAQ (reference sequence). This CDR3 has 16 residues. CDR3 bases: TGTGCCAGCAGCTTAGGGGACAGGGGCCCCCTCTACGAGCAGTACGTC. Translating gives CASSLGDRGPLYEQYV.

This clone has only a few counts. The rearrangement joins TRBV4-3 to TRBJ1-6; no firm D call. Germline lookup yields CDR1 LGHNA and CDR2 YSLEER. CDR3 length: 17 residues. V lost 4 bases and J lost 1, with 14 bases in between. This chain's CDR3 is CASSLRVQGSYNSPLHF. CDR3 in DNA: TGCGCCAGCAGCCTGCGCGTCCAAGGGTCCTATAATTCACCCCTCCACTTT.

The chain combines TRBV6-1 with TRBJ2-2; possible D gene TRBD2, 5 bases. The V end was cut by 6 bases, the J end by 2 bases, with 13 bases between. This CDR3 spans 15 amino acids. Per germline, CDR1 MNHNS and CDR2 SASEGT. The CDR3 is CASRATGINTGELFF. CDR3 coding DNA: TGTGCCAGCAGAGCTACCGGGATCAACACCGGGGAGCTGTTTTTT.

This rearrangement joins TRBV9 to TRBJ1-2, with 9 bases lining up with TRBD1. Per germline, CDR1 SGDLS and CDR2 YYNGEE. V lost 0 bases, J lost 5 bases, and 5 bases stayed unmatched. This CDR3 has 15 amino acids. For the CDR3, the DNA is TGTGCCAGCAGCGTAGGGGACAGGGTTTCTTATGGCTACACCTTC. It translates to CASSVGDRVSYGYTF. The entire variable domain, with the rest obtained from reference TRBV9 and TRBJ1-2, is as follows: DSGVTQTPKHLITATGQRVTLRCSPRSGDLSVYWYQQSLDQGLQFLIQYYNGEERAKGNILERFSAQQFPDLHSELNLSSLELGDSALYFCASSVGDRVSYGYTFGSGTRLTVV.

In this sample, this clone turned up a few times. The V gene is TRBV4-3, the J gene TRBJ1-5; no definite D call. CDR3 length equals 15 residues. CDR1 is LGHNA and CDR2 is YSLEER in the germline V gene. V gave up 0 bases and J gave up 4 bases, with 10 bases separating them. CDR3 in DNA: TGCGCCAGCAGCCAAGAATCGACGGGAAATCAGCCCCAGCATTTT. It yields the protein CASSQESTGNQPQHF.

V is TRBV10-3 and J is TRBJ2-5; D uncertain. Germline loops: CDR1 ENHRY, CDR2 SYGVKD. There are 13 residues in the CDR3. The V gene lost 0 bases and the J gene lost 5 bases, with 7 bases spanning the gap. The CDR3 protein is CAISESGWETQYF. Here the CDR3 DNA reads TGTGCCATCAGTGAGTCGGGATGGGAGACCCAGTACTTC.

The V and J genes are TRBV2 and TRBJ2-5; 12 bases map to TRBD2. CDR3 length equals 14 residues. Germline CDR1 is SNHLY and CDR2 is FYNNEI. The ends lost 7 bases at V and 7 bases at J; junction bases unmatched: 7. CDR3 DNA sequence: TGTGCCAGCAATAGACTAGCGGGAGTTGCGACCCAGTACTTC. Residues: CASNRLAGVATQYF.

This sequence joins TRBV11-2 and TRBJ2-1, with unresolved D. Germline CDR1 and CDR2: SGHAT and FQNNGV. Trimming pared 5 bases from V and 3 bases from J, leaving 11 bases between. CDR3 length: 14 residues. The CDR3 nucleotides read TGTGCCAGCAGCCGCATTTCTATCTACAATGAGCAGTTCTTC. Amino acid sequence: CASSRISIYNEQFF.

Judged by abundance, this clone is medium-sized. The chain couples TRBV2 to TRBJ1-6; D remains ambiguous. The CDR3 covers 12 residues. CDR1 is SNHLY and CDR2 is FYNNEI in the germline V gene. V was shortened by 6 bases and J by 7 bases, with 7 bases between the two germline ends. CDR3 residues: CASSRLNSPLHF. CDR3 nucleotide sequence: TGTGCCAGCAGCCGACTGAATTCACCCCTCCACTTT.

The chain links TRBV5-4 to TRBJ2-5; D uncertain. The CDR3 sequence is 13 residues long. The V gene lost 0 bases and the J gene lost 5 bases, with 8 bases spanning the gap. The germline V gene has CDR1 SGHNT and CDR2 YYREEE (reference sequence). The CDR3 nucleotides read TGTGCCAGCAGCTTGGGAAGTGCGGAGACCCAGTACTTC. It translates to CASSLGSAETQYF.

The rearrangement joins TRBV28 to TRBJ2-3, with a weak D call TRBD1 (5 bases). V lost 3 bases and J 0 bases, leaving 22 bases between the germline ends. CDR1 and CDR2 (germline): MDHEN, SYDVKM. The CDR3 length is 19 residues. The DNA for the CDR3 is TGTGCCAGCAGTTTTGGGCCCGGCGCCGCCCAGGGTAGCACAGATACGCAGTATTTT. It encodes CASSFGPGAAQGSTDTQYF.

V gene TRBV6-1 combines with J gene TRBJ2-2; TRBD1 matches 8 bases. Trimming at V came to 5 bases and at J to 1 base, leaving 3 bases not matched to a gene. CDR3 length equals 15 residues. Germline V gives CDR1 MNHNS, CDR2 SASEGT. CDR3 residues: CASSWDRLNTGELFF. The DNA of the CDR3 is TGTGCCAGCAGTTGGGACAGGCTGAACACCGGGGAGCTGTTTTTT.

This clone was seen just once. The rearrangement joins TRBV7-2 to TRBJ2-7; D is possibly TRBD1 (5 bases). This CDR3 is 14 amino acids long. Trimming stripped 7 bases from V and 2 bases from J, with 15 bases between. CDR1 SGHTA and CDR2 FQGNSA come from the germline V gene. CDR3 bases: TGTGCCAGCACCAAGGGCCAGGGTCCCTACGAGCAGTACTTC. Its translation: CASTKGQGPYEQYF.

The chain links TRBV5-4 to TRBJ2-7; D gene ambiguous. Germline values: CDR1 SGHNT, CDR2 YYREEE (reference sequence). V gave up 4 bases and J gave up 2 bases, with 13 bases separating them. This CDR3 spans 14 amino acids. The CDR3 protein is CASSISAGTYEQYF. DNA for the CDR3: TGTGCCAGCAGCATCAGCGCCGGTACCTACGAGCAGTACTTC. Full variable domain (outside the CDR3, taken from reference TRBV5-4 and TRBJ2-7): ETGVTQSPTHLIKTRGQQVTLRCSSQSGHNTVSWYQQALGQGPQFIFQYYREEENGRGNFPPRFSGLQFPNYSSELNVNALELDDSALYLCASSISAGTYEQYFGPGTRLTVT.

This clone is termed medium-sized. For the CDR3, the DNA is TGTGCCAGCAGCTTTCGGTCACGGGCAGACACTGAAGCTTTCTTT. Its translation is CASSFRSRADTEAFF. The genes are TRBV5-6 and TRBJ1-1; D is undetermined. The germline V and J ends were trimmed by 2 bases and 3 bases, with 14 bases remaining between them. The CDR3 runs to 15 residues. CDR1 is SGHDT, CDR2 YYEEEE, per germline.

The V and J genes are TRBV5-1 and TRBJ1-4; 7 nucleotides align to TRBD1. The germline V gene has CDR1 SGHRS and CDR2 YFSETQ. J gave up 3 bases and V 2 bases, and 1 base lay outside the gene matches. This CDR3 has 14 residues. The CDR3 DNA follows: TGCGCCAGCAGCTTAGGGACAGCTAATGAAAAACTGTTTTTT. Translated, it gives CASSLGTANEKLFF.